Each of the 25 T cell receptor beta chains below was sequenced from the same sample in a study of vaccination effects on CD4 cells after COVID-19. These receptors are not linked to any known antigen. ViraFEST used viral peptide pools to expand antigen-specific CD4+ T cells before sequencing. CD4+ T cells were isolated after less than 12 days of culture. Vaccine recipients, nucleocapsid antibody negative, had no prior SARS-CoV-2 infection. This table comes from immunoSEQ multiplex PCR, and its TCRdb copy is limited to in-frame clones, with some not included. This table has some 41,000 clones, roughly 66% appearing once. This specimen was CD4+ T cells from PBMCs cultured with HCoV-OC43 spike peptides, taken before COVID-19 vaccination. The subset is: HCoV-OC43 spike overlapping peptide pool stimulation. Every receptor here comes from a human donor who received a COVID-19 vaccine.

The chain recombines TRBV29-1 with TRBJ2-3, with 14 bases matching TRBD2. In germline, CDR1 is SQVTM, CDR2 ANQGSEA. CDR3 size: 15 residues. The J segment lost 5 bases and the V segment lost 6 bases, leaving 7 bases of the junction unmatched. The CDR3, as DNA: TGCAGCGTAAAACCCGGACTAGCGGGGGGAGATACGCAGTATTTT. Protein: CSVKPGLAGGDTQYF.

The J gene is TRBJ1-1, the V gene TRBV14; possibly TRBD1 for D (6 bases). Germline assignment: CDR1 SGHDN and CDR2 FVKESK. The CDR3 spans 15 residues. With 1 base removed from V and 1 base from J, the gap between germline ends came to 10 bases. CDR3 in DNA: TGTGCCAGCAGCCAAGTTGGGGGGCGGAACACTGAAGCTTTCTTT. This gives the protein CASSQVGGRNTEAFF.

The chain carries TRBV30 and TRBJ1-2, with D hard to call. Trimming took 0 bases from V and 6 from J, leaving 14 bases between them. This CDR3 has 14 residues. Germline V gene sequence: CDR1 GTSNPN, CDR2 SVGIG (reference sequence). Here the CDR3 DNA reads TGTGCCTGGAGTGTATTATATAGTCGGAATGGCTACACCTTC. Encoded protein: CAWSVLYSRNGYTF.

The CDR3 loop reads CASSLDLGHLTNTYEQYF. In DNA, the CDR3 is TGTGCCAGCAGCTTGGATCTTGGACACCTAACCAACACCTACGAGCAGTACTTC. The chain uses TRBV5-4 and TRBJ2-7; D perhaps matches TRBD1 (5 bases). The CDR3 has 18 residues. Germline assignment: CDR1 SGHNT and CDR2 YYREEE (reference sequence). V was pared by 0 bases and J by 2 bases, with 21 bases between.

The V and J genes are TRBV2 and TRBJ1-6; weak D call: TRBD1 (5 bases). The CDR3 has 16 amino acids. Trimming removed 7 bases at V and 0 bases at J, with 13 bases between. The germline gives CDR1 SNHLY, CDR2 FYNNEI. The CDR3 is CASKRTPSSYNSPLHF. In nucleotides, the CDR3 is TGTGCCAGCAAACGGACACCTAGCTCCTATAATTCACCCCTCCACTTT.

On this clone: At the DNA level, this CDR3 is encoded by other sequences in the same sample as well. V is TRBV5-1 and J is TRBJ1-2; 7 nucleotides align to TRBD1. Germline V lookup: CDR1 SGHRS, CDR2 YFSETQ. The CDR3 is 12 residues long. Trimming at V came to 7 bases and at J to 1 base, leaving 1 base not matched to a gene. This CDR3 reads CASSGGNYGYTF. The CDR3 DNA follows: TGCGCCAGCTCAGGGGGTAACTATGGCTACACCTTC.

CDR3 sequence (DNA): TGTGCCAGCTCACTTGACAGGGCAGACTATGGCTACACCTTC. Amino acid sequence: CASSLDRADYGYTF. V is TRBV18 and J is TRBJ1-2; 7 bases are shared with TRBD1. Germline V gene data show CDR1 as KGHSH and CDR2 as LQKENI. The CDR3 runs to 14 residues. The J segment lost 3 bases and the V segment lost 4 bases, leaving 5 bases of the junction unmatched. Filled out from reference TRBV18 and TRBJ1-2, the complete variable domain reads NAGVMQNPRHLVRRRGQEARLRCSPMKGHSHVYWYRQLPEEGLKFMVYLQKENIIDESGMPKERFSAEFPKEGPSILRIQQVVRGDSAAYFCASSLDRADYGYTFGSGTRLTVV.

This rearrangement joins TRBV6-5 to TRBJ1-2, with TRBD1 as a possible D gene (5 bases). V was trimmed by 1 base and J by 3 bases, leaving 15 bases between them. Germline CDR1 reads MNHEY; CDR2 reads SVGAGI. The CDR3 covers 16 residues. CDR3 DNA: TGTGCCAGCAGTTACTTCCGTGTAGGGACCCACTATGGCTACACCTTC. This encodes CASSYFRVGTHYGYTF.

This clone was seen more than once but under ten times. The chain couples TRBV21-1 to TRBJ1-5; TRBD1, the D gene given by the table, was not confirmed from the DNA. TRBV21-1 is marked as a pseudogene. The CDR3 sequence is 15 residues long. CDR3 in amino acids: CASSKSTGGCQPQHF. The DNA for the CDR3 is TGTGCCAGCAGCAAGTCGACAGGGGGCTGTCAGCCCCAGCATTTT.

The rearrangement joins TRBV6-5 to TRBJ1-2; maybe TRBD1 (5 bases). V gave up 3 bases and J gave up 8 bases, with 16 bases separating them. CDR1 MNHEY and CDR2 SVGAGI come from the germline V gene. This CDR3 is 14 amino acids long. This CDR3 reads CASSYSDPGQGYTF. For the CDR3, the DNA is TGTGCCAGCAGTTATTCCGATCCCGGACAAGGCTACACCTTC.

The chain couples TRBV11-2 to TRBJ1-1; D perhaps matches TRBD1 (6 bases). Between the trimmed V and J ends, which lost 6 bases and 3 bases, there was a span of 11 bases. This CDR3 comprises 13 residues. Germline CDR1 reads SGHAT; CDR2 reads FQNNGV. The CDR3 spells CASSIQGDTEAFF. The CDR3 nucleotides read TGTGCCAGCAGTATACAGGGAGACACTGAAGCTTTCTTT. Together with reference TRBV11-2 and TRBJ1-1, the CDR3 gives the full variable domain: EAGVAQSPRYKIIEKRQSVAFWCNPISGHATLYWYQQILGQGPKLLIQFQNNGVVDDSQLPKDRFSAERLKGVDSTLKIQPAKLEDSAVYLCASSIQGDTEAFFGQGTRLTVV.

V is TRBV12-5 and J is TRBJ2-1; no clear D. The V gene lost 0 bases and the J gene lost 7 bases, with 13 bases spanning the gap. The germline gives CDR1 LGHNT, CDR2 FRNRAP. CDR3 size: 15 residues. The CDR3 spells CASGLVLGVGNEQFF. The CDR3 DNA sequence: TGTGCTAGTGGTTTGGTACTTGGGGTAGGGAATGAGCAGTTCTTC.

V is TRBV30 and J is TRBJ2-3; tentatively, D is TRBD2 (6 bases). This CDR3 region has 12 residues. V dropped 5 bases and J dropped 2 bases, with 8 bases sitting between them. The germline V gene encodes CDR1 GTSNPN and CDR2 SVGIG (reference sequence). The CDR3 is CAWGLFTDTQYF. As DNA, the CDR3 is TGTGCCTGGGGACTATTCACAGATACGCAGTATTTT.

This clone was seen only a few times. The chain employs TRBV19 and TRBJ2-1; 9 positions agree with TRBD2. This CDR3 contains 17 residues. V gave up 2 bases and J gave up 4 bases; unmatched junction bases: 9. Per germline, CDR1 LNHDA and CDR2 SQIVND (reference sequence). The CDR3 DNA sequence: TGTGCCAGTAGTATAAGACCAGCGGGGGGCCTATACAATGAGCAGTTCTTC. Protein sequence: CASSIRPAGGLYNEQFF.

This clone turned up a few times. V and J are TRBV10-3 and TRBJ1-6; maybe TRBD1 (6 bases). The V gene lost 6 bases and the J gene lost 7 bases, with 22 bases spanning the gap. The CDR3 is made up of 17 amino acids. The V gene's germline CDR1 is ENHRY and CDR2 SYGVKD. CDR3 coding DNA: TGTGCCATCAGGGGAGGGGGGGCAGGCGCCGGGAATTCACCCCTCCACTTT. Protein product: CAIRGGGAGAGNSPLHF.

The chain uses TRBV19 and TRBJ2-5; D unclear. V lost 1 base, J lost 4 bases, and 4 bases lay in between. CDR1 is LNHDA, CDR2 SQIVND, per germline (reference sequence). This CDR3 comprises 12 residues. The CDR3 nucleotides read TGTGCCAGTAGTATAGGGTCAGAGACCCAGTACTTC. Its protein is CASSIGSETQYF.

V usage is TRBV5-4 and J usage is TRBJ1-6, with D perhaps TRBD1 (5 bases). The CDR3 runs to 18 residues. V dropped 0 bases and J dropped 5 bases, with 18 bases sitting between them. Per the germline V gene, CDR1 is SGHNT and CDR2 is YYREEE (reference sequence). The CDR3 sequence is CASSLGWGTQAHNSPLHF. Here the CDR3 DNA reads TGTGCCAGCAGCTTGGGCTGGGGCACACAGGCCCATAATTCACCCCTCCACTTT. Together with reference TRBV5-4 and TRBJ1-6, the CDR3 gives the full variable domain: ETGVTQSPTHLIKTRGQQVTLRCSSQSGHNTVSWYQQALGQGPQFIFQYYREEENGRGNFPPRFSGLQFPNYSSELNVNALELDDSALYLCASSLGWGTQAHNSPLHFGNGTRLTVT.

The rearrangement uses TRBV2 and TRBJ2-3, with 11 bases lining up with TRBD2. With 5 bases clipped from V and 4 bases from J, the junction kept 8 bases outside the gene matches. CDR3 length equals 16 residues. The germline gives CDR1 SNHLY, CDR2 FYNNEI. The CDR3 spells CASSSDSGRAADTQYF. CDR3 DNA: TGTGCCAGCAGTTCCGATAGCGGGAGGGCCGCAGATACGCAGTATTTT.

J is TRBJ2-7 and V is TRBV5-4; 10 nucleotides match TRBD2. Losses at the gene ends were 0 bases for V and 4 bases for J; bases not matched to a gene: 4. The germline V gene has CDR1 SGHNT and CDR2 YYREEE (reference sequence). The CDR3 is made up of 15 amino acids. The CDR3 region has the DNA TGTGCCAGCAGCTTGGGAGTAGCGGGAGGTTACGAGCAGTACTTC. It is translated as CASSLGVAGGYEQYF.

The DNA of the CDR3 is TGTGCCAGCAGCCACTACCGATACAGGGATGATACGCAGTATTTT. Protein sequence: CASSHYRYRDDTQYF. The chain carries TRBV3-1 (or the pseudogene TRBV3-2) and TRBJ2-3; D is perhaps TRBD1 (6 bases). The CDR3 spans 15 residues. CDR1 is LGHDT and CDR2 is YNNKEL in the germline V gene (reference sequence). V shed 3 bases and J shed 6 bases, with 16 bases lying between them.

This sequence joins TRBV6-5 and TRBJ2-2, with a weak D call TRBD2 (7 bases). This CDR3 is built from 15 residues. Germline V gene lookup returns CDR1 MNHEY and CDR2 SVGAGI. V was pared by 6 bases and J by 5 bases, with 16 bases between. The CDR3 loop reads CASSAGGGWTGELFF. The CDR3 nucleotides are TGTGCCAGCAGCGCTGGGGGGGGCTGGACCGGGGAGCTGTTTTTT.

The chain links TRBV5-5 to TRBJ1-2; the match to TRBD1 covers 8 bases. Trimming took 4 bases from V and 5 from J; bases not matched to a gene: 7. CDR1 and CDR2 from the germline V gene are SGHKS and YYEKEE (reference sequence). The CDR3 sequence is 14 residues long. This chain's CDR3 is CASSPGQGLYGYTF. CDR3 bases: TGTGCCAGCAGCCCCGGACAGGGTTTATATGGCTACACCTTC.

The DNA of the CDR3 is TGTGCCAGCAGTTCCCCGGACAGGGGATTCTACGAGCAGTACTTC. It specifies CASSSPDRGFYEQYF. The chain carries TRBV6-6 and TRBJ2-7, with TRBD1 identical over 9 bases. The germline V gene encodes CDR1 MNHNY and CDR2 SVGAGI (reference sequence). V lost 4 bases to trimming and J lost 3 bases; unmatched junction nucleotides: 7. The CDR3 is 15 residues long.

The CDR3 reads CASSLAGQGAAGELFF. CDR3 bases: TGTGCCAGCAGCTTAGCGGGACAGGGGGCAGCCGGGGAGCTGTTTTTT. The V call is TRBV7-9, the J call TRBJ2-2, with 12 bases matching TRBD1. The V gene end was trimmed by 0 bases and the J gene end by 6 bases; junction bases not matched to a gene: 2. The germline gives CDR1 SEHNR, CDR2 FQNEAQ (reference sequence). The CDR3 has 16 residues.

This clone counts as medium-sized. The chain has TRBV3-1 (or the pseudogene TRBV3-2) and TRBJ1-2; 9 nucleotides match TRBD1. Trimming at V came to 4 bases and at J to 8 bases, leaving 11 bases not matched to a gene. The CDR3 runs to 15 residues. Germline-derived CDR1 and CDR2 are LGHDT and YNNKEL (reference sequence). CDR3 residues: CASSRERGQGQGYTF. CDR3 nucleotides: TGTGCCAGCAGCCGGGAAAGAGGACAGGGGCAAGGCTACACCTTC.